The 21 T cell receptor beta chains presented below share a single source sample, sequenced in a study of type 1 and type 2 diabetes patients. The PCR template was genomic DNA. A primer set of 30 forward and 13 reverse primers amplified the CDR3. TCRdb called the multiplex PCR reads again in MiXCR, with one record for every CDR3 protein. The profile covers more than 250,000 distinct CDR3 sequences, with approximately 50% appearing a single time and approximately 15% taken by the ten largest. Sequenced sample: peripheral blood mononuclear cells (PBMCs). Every receptor here comes from a man aged 18 to 29 with type 2 diabetes.

CDR3: CASIQGWDYGYTF. CDR3 nucleotides: TGTGCCAGCATACAGGGTTGGGACTATGGCTACACCTTC. The J gene is TRBJ1-2, the V gene TRBV2, with D tentatively TRBD1 (6 bases). Trimming shortened V by 7 bases and J by 3 bases, and 12 bases separated the two germline ends. The germline gives CDR1 SNHLY, CDR2 FYNNEI. CDR3 length equals 13 residues.

V is TRBV2 and J is TRBJ1-4; TRBD1 agrees at 7 bases. The ends lost 4 bases at V and 7 bases at J; junction bases unmatched: 6. CDR1 is SNHLY and CDR2 is FYNNEI in the germline V gene. CDR3 length: 14 amino acids. The CDR3 loop is CASSVNRGGEKLFF. The CDR3 DNA reads as TGTGCCAGCAGTGTGAACAGGGGCGGTGAAAAACTGTTTTTT.

This clonotype was seen a handful of times. CDR3 sequence reads: CSARGGGGVDGYTF. The CDR3 nucleotides are TGCAGTGCTAGAGGGGGTGGGGGCGTGGATGGCTACACCTTC. This sequence joins TRBV20-1 and TRBJ1-2, with D possibly matching TRBD1 (6 bases). V was pared by 1 base and J by 6 bases, with 15 bases between. There are 14 residues in the CDR3. Germline V gene sequence: CDR1 DFQATT, CDR2 SNEGSKA (reference sequence).

The V gene is TRBV28, the J gene TRBJ2-4, with 11 bases matching TRBD1. The V segment lost 2 bases and the J segment 0 bases; nucleotides outside the gene matches: 6. Germline CDR1 and CDR2: MDHEN and SYDVKM. There are 18 residues in the CDR3. In DNA, the CDR3 is TGTGCCAGCAGTTTAGGGACAGGGGGTTCCCTAGCCAAAAACATTCAGTACTTC. It translates to CASSLGTGGSLAKNIQYF.

The sample holds many counts of this clonotype. The chain has TRBV30 and TRBJ1-2, with unresolved D. The CDR3 is 14 residues long. V lost 0 bases and J 4 bases, leaving 12 bases between the germline ends. In germline, CDR1 is GTSNPN, CDR2 SVGIG (reference sequence). This CDR3 is CAWSVGVTAYGYTF. Written as DNA, the CDR3 is TGTGCCTGGAGTGTAGGAGTGACGGCCTATGGCTACACCTTC.

Only a few counts were recorded for this clonotype. This rearrangement joins TRBV24-1 to TRBJ2-3; D tentatively fits TRBD1 or TRBD2 (5 bases each). This CDR3 has 13 amino acids. Germline V gene lookup returns CDR1 KGHDR and CDR2 SFDVKD. The V end was cut by 5 bases, the J end by 0 bases, with 5 bases between. Here the CDR3 DNA reads TGTGCCACCAGTGGGGACAGCACAGATACGCAGTATTTT. This encodes CATSGDSTDTQYF.

This clonotype was counted at least ten times. The chain employs TRBV19 and TRBJ1-2; 9 bases are a match to TRBD1. There are 14 residues in the CDR3. V lost 7 bases, J lost 3 bases, and 6 bases stayed unmatched. Looked up from germline, CDR1 is LNHDA and CDR2 is SQIVND (reference sequence). CDR3 bases: TGTGCCAGTAAGGTGACAGGGGGTTACTATGGCTACACCTTC. Amino acid sequence: CASKVTGGYYGYTF. Looking up the rest from reference TRBV19 and TRBJ1-2 gives the full variable domain: DGGITQSPKYLFRKEGQNVTLSCEQNLNHDAMYWYRQDPGQGLRLIYYSQIVNDFQKGDIAEGYSVSREKKESFPLTVTSAQKNPTAFYLCASKVTGGYYGYTFGSGTRLTVV.

This rearrangement joins TRBV20-1 to TRBJ2-7; TRBD2 might be the D (5 bases). Looked up from germline, CDR1 is DFQATT and CDR2 is SNEGSKA (reference sequence). The CDR3 sequence is 16 residues long. The ends were cut back, 6 bases at V and 4 bases at J, with 25 bases in the middle. The CDR3 here is CSAPGSGSTTPYEQYF. The DNA for the CDR3 is TGCAGTGCCCCCGGGTCGGGGTCAACCACTCCTTACGAGCAGTACTTC.

This clonotype has more than one count but fewer than ten. The CDR3: CATSGGGEAFF. The DNA for the CDR3 is TGTGCCACCAGTGGAGGAGGTGAAGCTTTCTTT. V and J are TRBV24-1 and TRBJ1-1; D is uncertain. V was pared by 5 bases and J by 7 bases, with 7 bases between. The germline V gene has CDR1 KGHDR and CDR2 SFDVKD. CDR3 length: 11 residues.

The chain joins TRBV6-4 to TRBJ2-3; D is perhaps TRBD1 (6 bases). V lost 4 bases and J 0 bases, leaving 14 bases between the germline ends. From germline, CDR1 is MRHNA and CDR2 SNTAGT. This CDR3 spans 16 amino acids. The CDR3, as DNA: TGTGCCAGCAGTGCCAGGGGTCCTTCTAGCACAGATACGCAGTATTTT. This sequence encodes CASSARGPSSTDTQYF.

There are a few counts of this clonotype. The rearrangement links TRBV27 to TRBJ1-6; possible D gene TRBD1, 5 bases. V lost 4 bases, J lost 6 bases, and 7 bases lay in between. This CDR3 is built from 13 residues. Germline values: CDR1 MNHEY, CDR2 SMNVEV (reference sequence). CDR3 protein: CASSSGPNSPLHF. CDR3 DNA sequence: TGTGCCAGCAGTTCGGGACCTAATTCACCCCTCCACTTT.

Concerning this clonotype itself: The junction differs from germline at one of its ends, possibly a read error. The chain links TRBV6-6 to TRBJ2-7; D possibly matches TRBD1 or TRBD2 (5 bases each). The CDR3 sequence is 15 residues long. Germline V CDR1 and CDR2: MNHNY, SVGAGI (reference sequence). As DNA, the CDR3 is TGTGCCAGCAGTTACCAGAGGGACGGGCCCTACGAGCGGTACTTC. It encodes CASSYQRDGPYERYF.

This clonotype was picked up one time. It is likely a read error, because the conserved phenylalanine at the end of the CDR3 is missing. It is unclear where the CDR3 begins or ends on the DNA, so no DNA is shown, and the CDR3 is as TCRdb lists it. V and J are TRBV5-6 and TRBJ1-6; TRBD1 is taken as the D call from the table, unchecked against the DNA. The CDR3 has 12 residues if both end residues are counted. Germline V CDR1 and CDR2: SGHDT, YYEEEE. CDR3 sequence: CASSLLDGLPVP.

Concerning this clonotype: The conserved closing phenylalanine or tryptophan is absent in this CDR3, likely reflecting a read error. This chain connects TRBV25-1 to TRBJ1-2, with 9 bases aligning to TRBD1. The germline CDR1 and CDR2 sequences are MGHDK and SYGVNS. The CDR3 length is 14 residues. V was pared by 6 bases and J by 3 bases, with 5 bases of the junction left unmatched. The CDR3 DNA sequence: TGTGCCAGCAGCGGGACAGGGTCGTACTATGGCTACACCTCC. Its translation is CASSGTGSYYGYTS.

The chain combines TRBV4-1 with TRBJ1-2; no firm D call. The CDR3 runs 15 residues. Trimming stripped 0 bases from V and 2 bases from J, with 10 bases between. The germline gives CDR1 MGHRA, CDR2 YSYEKL. The CDR3 reads CASSQDTGSNYGYTF. CDR3 sequence (DNA): TGCGCCAGCAGCCAAGATACGGGTTCCAACTATGGCTACACCTTC.

The CDR3 spells CASGSLGDTQYF. CDR3 DNA sequence: TGCGCCAGCGGGTCCCTGGGAGATACGCAGTATTTT. The chain carries TRBV5-1 and TRBJ2-3; D uncertain. CDR1 and CDR2 (germline): SGHRS, YFSETQ. The ends were cut back, 7 bases at V and 5 bases at J, with 11 bases in the middle. CDR3 size: 12 residues.

Of note for this clonotype: At one end, the junction sequence differs from germline, possibly due to a read error. The chain is built from TRBV20-1 and TRBJ1-6; weak D call: TRBD1 (5 bases). Germline CDR1 is DFQATT and CDR2 is SNEGSKA (reference sequence). The CDR3 extends over 15 amino acids. Here the CDR3 DNA reads TGCAGTGCTAGGCAGGGCCAGGTGGATTTTTCATCCCTCCACTTT. Protein: CSARQGQVDFSSLHF.

CDR3 residues: CAWSAQVRNEKLFF. In nucleotides, the CDR3 is TGTGCCTGGAGTGCACAGGTCCGAAATGAAAAACTGTTTTTT. The V call is TRBV30, the J call TRBJ1-4; possible D gene TRBD1, 5 bases. V was shortened by 1 base and J by 5 bases, with 11 bases between the two germline ends. CDR3 length: 14 amino acids. CDR1 GTSNPN and CDR2 SVGIG come from the germline V gene (reference sequence). Together with reference TRBV30 and TRBJ1-4, the CDR3 gives the full variable domain: SQTIHQWPATLVQPVGSPLSLECTVEGTSNPNLYWYRQAAGRGLQLLFYSVGIGQISSEVPQNLSASRPQDRQFILSSKKLLLSDSGFYLCAWSAQVRNEKLFFGSGTQLSVL.

This clonotype has at least ten counts. The chain links TRBV14 to TRBJ1-1; D is perhaps TRBD1 (6 bases). CDR3 length equals 15 residues. The germline V gene has CDR1 SGHDN and CDR2 FVKESK. V lost 3 bases and J 5 bases, leaving 16 bases between the germline ends. The CDR3, as DNA: TGTGCCAGCAGCCAGAGGTCTTATAGGGGGACTGAAGCTTTCTTT. Translating it yields CASSQRSYRGTEAFF.

This chain connects TRBV2 to TRBJ2-3; 8 bases are a match to TRBD1. The CDR3 runs 13 residues. CDR1 and CDR2 from the germline V gene are SNHLY and FYNNEI. V shed 7 bases, J shed 2 bases, and the junction held 2 bases outside the gene matches. The CDR3 spells CASMQGATDTQYF. The CDR3 DNA follows: TGTGCCAGCATGCAGGGGGCCACAGATACGCAGTATTTT.

The chain is built from TRBV4-3 and TRBJ1-6, with no clear D. The germline gives CDR1 LGHNA, CDR2 YSLEER. Trimming shortened V by 2 bases and J by 6 bases, and 8 bases separated the two germline ends. The CDR3 runs 14 residues. CDR3 amino acids: CASSQRTANSPLHF. The CDR3 nucleotides are TGCGCCAGCAGCCAACGAACAGCTAATTCACCCCTCCACTTT.